A single sample gave rise to the 25 T cell receptor beta chains below, sequenced in a study of blood T cells in healthy people across ages. Then a second PCR, running about 7 to 11 cycles, was carried out with a sample-barcoded 5' primer and a J-beta primer mix. TCRdb fed the 5' RACE reads into MiXCR, producing one record per CDR3 protein. There are fewer than 2,000,000 distinct CDR3 sequences in the sample; roughly two fifths occur only once, and roughly 23% lies in the top ten. Sequenced sample: blood. The receptors derive from a human donor in good health.

Written as DNA, the CDR3 is TGTGCCAGCAGCGCCGGGTCACATGCCTACGAGCAGTACTTC. Its protein is CASSAGSHAYEQYF. This sequence joins TRBV7-6 and TRBJ2-7; the D is unclear. This CDR3 has 14 amino acids. V lost 5 bases and J 2 bases, leaving 13 bases between the germline ends. Germline V gives CDR1 SGHVS, CDR2 FNYEAQ.

The rearrangement links TRBV24-1 to TRBJ2-1; 9 bases match TRBD2. After removal of 4 bases from V and 4 bases from J, the junction contained 7 bases not matched to a gene. Germline V CDR1 and CDR2: KGHDR, SFDVKD. CDR3 size: 16 residues. CDR3 in amino acids: CATSDSSGGPYNEQFF. In DNA, the CDR3 is TGTGCCACCAGTGACTCCAGCGGGGGGCCTTACAATGAGCAGTTCTTC.

Comment on this clonotype: Germline and junction disagree at one end, which may indicate a read error. The chain is built from TRBV27 and TRBJ1-5; TRBD1 agrees at 8 bases. The CDR3 contains 15 residues. Germline CDR1 reads MNHEY; CDR2 reads SMNVEV (reference sequence). CDR3 DNA: TGTGCCAACAGTTTATTGACAGGGGCCAATCAGCCCCAGCATTTT. Translation gives CANSLLTGANQPQHF.

This clonotype was seen only a few times. V usage is TRBV6-5 and J usage is TRBJ2-5, with unresolved D. Trimming removed 2 bases from V and 1 base from J, with 11 bases in between. Per germline, CDR1 MNHEY and CDR2 SVGAGI. The length of the CDR3 is 15 residues. This chain's CDR3 is CASSYLAHLQETQYF. The CDR3, as DNA: TGTGCCAGCAGTTACCTGGCTCACCTCCAAGAGACCCAGTACTTC.

In its sample, this clonotype was seen a few times. The chain links TRBV4-3 to TRBJ1-6; unclear D gene. The CDR3 loop spans 16 amino acids. The V gene lost 0 bases and the J gene lost 0 bases, with 6 bases spanning the gap. CDR1 and CDR2 from the germline V gene are LGHNA and YSLEER. Written as DNA, the CDR3 is TGCGCCAGCAGCCAAGAGGAAAACTCCTATAATTCACCCCTCCACTTT. It is translated as CASSQEENSYNSPLHF.

The J gene is TRBJ2-4, the V gene TRBV7-9; D is unclear. Near its end, the DNA agrees better with TRBJ2-7, so the J call may be wrong. This CDR3 comprises 14 residues. Per the germline V gene, CDR1 is SEHNR and CDR2 is FQNEAQ (reference sequence). In nucleotides, the CDR3 is TGTGCCAGCAGCGAAGGACGAAAACCCTACGAGCAGTACTTC. Residues: CASSEGRKPYEQYF.

The chain joins TRBV20-1 to TRBJ1-3; 7 nucleotides line up with TRBD1. This CDR3 is built from 12 residues. Germline values: CDR1 DFQATT, CDR2 SNEGSKA (reference sequence). The DNA for the CDR3 is TGCGGCTTCCAGGGGGCTGGAAACACCATATATTTT. Translation: CGFQGAGNTIYF.

The V gene is TRBV4-2, the J gene TRBJ2-5; 8 nucleotides line up with TRBD1. Germline assignment: CDR1 LGHNA and CDR2 YNFKEQ. CDR3 length: 15 amino acids. V lost 4 bases to trimming and J lost 7 bases; unmatched junction nucleotides: 11. CDR3 in DNA: TGTGCCAGCAGCCCCCGGACAGGGACGGGAGTGACCCAGTACTTC. Translated: CASSPRTGTGVTQYF.

In DNA form, the CDR3 reads TGCGCCAGCAGCTTGGAACTAGCGGGGGTCTTCGACACCGGGGAGCTGTTTTTT. It translates to CASSLELAGVFDTGELFF. The chain joins TRBV5-1 to TRBJ2-2; 11 nucleotides agree with TRBD2. V dropped 0 bases and J dropped 3; count of bases not matched to a gene: 7. There are 18 residues in the CDR3. The germline V gene encodes CDR1 SGHRS and CDR2 YFSETQ.

This rearrangement joins TRBV20-1 to TRBJ2-7; 10 bases line up with TRBD2. The CDR3 has 15 amino acids. Looked up from germline, CDR1 is DFQATT and CDR2 is SNEGSKA (reference sequence). The V gene end was trimmed by 0 bases and the J gene end by 4 bases; junction bases not matched to a gene: 6. The DNA for the CDR3 is TGCAGTGCTAGAGATCCAGCGGGGGGGCTTTACGAGCAGTACTTC. It translates to CSARDPAGGLYEQYF.

The genes are TRBV12-3 or TRBV12-4 and TRBJ2-5; 11 nucleotides match TRBD2. The ends lost 4 bases at V and 4 bases at J; junction bases unmatched: 8. The CDR3 length is 16 residues. The CDR3 region has the DNA TGTGCCAGCAGTTCCTCCTCCGGGACTAGCGGAGAGACCCAGTACTTC. It translates to CASSSSSGTSGETQYF.

This clonotype has only one observation. The gene calls are TRBV2 and TRBJ2-3; TRBD2 agrees at 13 bases. Germline lookup yields CDR1 SNHLY and CDR2 FYNNEI. Trimming at V came to 5 bases and at J to 5 bases, leaving 10 bases not matched to a gene. The CDR3 length is 17 residues. The CDR3, as DNA: TGTGCCAGCAGTCCGACCGGACTAGCGGGGGCTGGAGATACGCAGTATTTT. Its translation is CASSPTGLAGAGDTQYF.

On this clonotype itself: This sequence may be a read error, since a much larger clone differs from it by one base. The chain is built from TRBV20-1 and TRBJ2-5, with D tentatively TRBD1 or TRBD2 (5 bases each). Deletions cut 0 bases from V and 4 bases from J, with 18 bases between. Germline CDR1 and CDR2: DFQATT and SNEGSKA (reference sequence). This CDR3 comprises 16 residues. The CDR3: CSARDHPGRGRETQYF. The CDR3 nucleotides are TGCAGTGCTAGAGACCATCCGGGACGGGGCCGAGAGACCCAGTACTTC.

In regard to this clonotype: With a much larger clone just one base away, this may be a read error. The chain recombines TRBV11-1 with TRBJ2-1; 12 bases are shared with TRBD2. Germline CDR1 reads SGHAT; CDR2 reads FQDESV (reference sequence). CDR3 size: 16 residues. With V trimmed by 5 bases and J by 6 bases, 8 bases remained unmatched. The CDR3 sequence is CASSPRTSGALNEQFF. The DNA of the CDR3 is TGTGCCAGCAGCCCGCGGACTAGCGGGGCGCTCAATGAGCAGTTCTTC.

The V gene is TRBV12-3 or TRBV12-4, the J gene TRBJ2-3; a weak D match, TRBD2 (6 bases). There are 12 residues in the CDR3. The ends were cut back, 10 bases at V and 5 bases at J, with 13 bases in the middle. This chain's CDR3 is CAIRRGLDTQYF. The CDR3 coding sequence is TGTGCCATTCGGAGGGGTTTAGATACGCAGTATTTT.

The chain combines TRBV7-9 with TRBJ2-7, with D tentatively TRBD1 (7 bases). Looked up from germline, CDR1 is SEHNR and CDR2 is FQNEAQ (reference sequence). The CDR3 extends over 14 amino acids. V was trimmed by 6 bases and J by 0 bases, leaving 12 bases between them. DNA for the CDR3: TGTGCCAGCAGGGCGGGACAGAGCTCCTACGAGCAGTACTTC. As protein: CASRAGQSSYEQYF.

V usage is TRBV29-1 and J usage is TRBJ2-5; D is possibly TRBD2 (5 bases). Germline CDR1 is SQVTM and CDR2 is ANQGSEA. CDR3 length: 11 residues. Trimming cost V 5 bases and J 5 bases, with 9 bases left between them. The chain's CDR3 is CSVKRRETQYF. The CDR3 DNA reads as TGCAGCGTTAAGAGGAGGGAGACCCAGTACTTC.

The table lists this clonotype with a count of one. This rearrangement joins TRBV20-1 to TRBJ1-2; a weak D match, TRBD1 (6 bases). CDR1 and CDR2 (germline): DFQATT, SNEGSKA (reference sequence). V lost 3 bases and J 6 bases, leaving 20 bases between the germline ends. This CDR3 spans 15 amino acids. CDR3 amino acids: CSASGDTTLWHGYTF. The CDR3 nucleotides read TGCAGTGCTAGTGGGGACACTACCCTTTGGCATGGCTACACCTTC.

As concerns this clonotype: The junction and the germline gene differ at one end; a read error may be behind it. The rearrangement joins TRBV7-3 to TRBJ1-1; possible D gene TRBD1, 6 bases. This CDR3 is built from 15 residues. Germline values: CDR1 SGHTA, CDR2 FQGTGA. The CDR3 is CASSVKLLQGADAFF. CDR3 coding DNA: TGTGCCAGCAGCGTCAAACTGCTACAGGGTGCTGACGCTTTCTTT.

This clonotype was observed many times. The rearrangement uses TRBV7-3 and TRBJ2-7, with D possibly TRBD2 on 7 matching bases. Germline CDR1 reads SGHTA; CDR2 reads FQGTGA. The CDR3 totals 15 residues. V was pared by 5 bases and J by 7 bases, with 21 bases between. Here the CDR3 reads CASSPLGGPSREQYF. The CDR3 DNA is TGTGCCAGCAGCCCATTGGGGGGGCCTTCTCGGGAGCAGTACTTC.

The gene calls are TRBV10-3 and TRBJ2-7; TRBD2 might be the D (7 bases). Trimming left V 1 base short and J 5 bases short, with 9 bases between. The CDR3 is 13 residues long. The germline V gene has CDR1 ENHRY and CDR2 SYGVKD. The CDR3 reads CAISEWGGNEQYF. The CDR3 DNA sequence: TGTGCCATCAGTGAGTGGGGGGGCAACGAGCAGTACTTC.

This sequence joins TRBV7-2 and TRBJ2-1, with D maybe TRBD1 (5 bases). The CDR3 runs 10 residues. The germline CDR1 and CDR2 sequences are SGHTA and FQGNSA. V was clipped by 11 bases and J by 10 bases, with 12 bases between them. The DNA of the CDR3 is TGTGCCTGTGGGGCTATCGAGCAGTTCTTC. Translating gives CACGAIEQFF.

The rearrangement joins TRBV4-1 to TRBJ1-2; D is possibly TRBD1 (5 bases). Trimming took 4 bases from V and 4 from J, leaving 13 bases between them. The CDR3 covers 14 residues. From germline, CDR1 is MGHRA and CDR2 YSYEKL. The CDR3 DNA reads as TGCGCCAGCAGCCCTTTGGGGCGGACCTATGGCTACACCTTC. Amino acids: CASSPLGRTYGYTF.

This clonotype was observed a handful of times. The gene calls are TRBV12-3 or TRBV12-4 and TRBJ2-1, with a weak D call TRBD2 (6 bases). CDR3 length: 13 residues. V was shortened by 7 bases and J by 3 bases, with 10 bases between the two germline ends. CDR3 sequence (DNA): TGTGCCAGCACCGCGGGGATCTACAATGAGCAGTTCTTC. Translated: CASTAGIYNEQFF.

V gene TRBV6-1 combines with J gene TRBJ1-2; possible D gene TRBD1, 6 bases. V lost 4 bases to trimming and J lost 4 bases, with 13 bases between them. Per the germline V gene, CDR1 is MNHNS and CDR2 is SASEGT. The CDR3 length is 14 residues. The CDR3 reads CASSGSDSLYGYTF. The CDR3 DNA reads as TGTGCCAGCAGTGGATCGGACAGCCTCTATGGCTACACCTTC.